What follows is one T cell receptor (beta chain) and its context. No antigen is known for it. This cohort consisted of healthy bone marrow donors. These data belong to a study of cytomegalovirus exposure and HLA in healthy donors. Vbeta (60) and Jbeta (13) primers were used in the PCR. TCRdb keeps only in-frame clones here, not all; method: immunoSEQ multiplex PCR. The sample records about 90,000 clones, about 67% being singletons. Study-wide points: In a later analysis, an Asian-associated ancestry cluster reportedly showed fewer N-insertions than the roughly 700-donor mean. Upon later analysis, TCR association rates were observed to vary by HLA locus, being highest for DRB1 and lowest for HLA-C. A few CMV-associated chains proved CMV antigen-specific in vitro.

The germline V gene encodes CDR1 SGHNT and CDR2 YYREEE (reference sequence). V lost 4 bases and J lost 2, with 5 bases in between. This CDR3 is 12 amino acids long. The sequence came from a young woman in good health and CMV-seropositive. The chain joins TRBV5-4 to TRBJ2-3; D unclear. The sample was PBMCs. The CDR3 loop reads CASSLNTDTQYF. DNA for the CDR3: TGTGCCAGCAGCCTAAACACAGATACGCAGTATTTT.